This entry lists 21 T cell receptor beta chains sequenced from one sample in a study of blood T cell repertoires in COVID-19. Produced via immunoSEQ multiplex PCR; TCRdb's table is partial and in-frame only. The top ten hold 4% to 5.5% of the sample, which has more than 65,000 clones, roughly 85% seen once. Sequencing was carried out using peripheral blood. Every receptor here comes from a man aged 80 or over with acute or convalescent COVID-19.

This chain joins TRBV19 and TRBJ1-1; D not certain. The V end was cut by 3 bases, the J end by 1 base, with 9 bases between. Looked up from germline, CDR1 is LNHDA and CDR2 is SQIVND (reference sequence). This CDR3 is 14 amino acids long. The CDR3 DNA is TGTGCCAGTAGTATCCCAGGCGCGAACACTGAAGCTTTCTTT. Translation: CASSIPGANTEAFF.

The chain links TRBV5-1 to TRBJ2-2, with D unresolved. Germline V gives CDR1 SGHRS, CDR2 YFSETQ. V was shortened by 4 bases and J by 4 bases, with 8 bases between the two germline ends. The CDR3 is 13 amino acids. The CDR3 protein is CASSESLTGELFF. The CDR3 nucleotides are TGCGCCAGCAGCGAGAGCCTCACCGGGGAGCTGTTTTTT.

The gene calls are TRBV5-4 and TRBJ2-2; D gene uncertain. Trimming took 4 bases from V and 6 from J, leaving 7 bases between them. CDR1 is SGHNT, CDR2 YYREEE, per germline (reference sequence). The CDR3 is 12 amino acids. For the CDR3, the DNA is TGTGCCAGCAGCCCCCTAGCCGGGGAGCTGTTTTTT. It specifies CASSPLAGELFF. The full variable domain, completed using reference TRBV5-4 and TRBJ2-2, is ETGVTQSPTHLIKTRGQQVTLRCSSQSGHNTVSWYQQALGQGPQFIFQYYREEENGRGNFPPRFSGLQFPNYSSELNVNALELDDSALYLCASSPLAGELFFGEGSRLTVL.

The chain recombines TRBV6-6 with TRBJ2-2, with 16 bases identical to TRBD2. The germline gives CDR1 MNHNY, CDR2 SVGAGI (reference sequence). The CDR3 is 16 amino acids. V lost 0 bases to trimming and J lost 10 bases; unmatched junction nucleotides: 2. In nucleotides, the CDR3 is TGTGCCAGCAGTTACTCGGGACTAGCGGGAGGGGCGGAGCTGTTTTTT. This sequence encodes CASSYSGLAGGAELFF.

This chain joins TRBV19 and TRBJ1-2, with TRBD1 as a possible D gene (5 bases). Germline loops: CDR1 LNHDA, CDR2 SQIVND (reference sequence). This CDR3 has 13 residues. V was pared by 7 bases and J by 6 bases, with 15 bases between. CDR3 DNA: TGTGCCAGTAAATGGAGGGGCGGGGATGGCTACACCTTC. As protein: CASKWRGGDGYTF.

CDR3 DNA sequence: TGCAGCGTTGAATCACAGGGGGCGCGGGGCGAGCAGTACTTC. This gives the protein CSVESQGARGEQYF. The chain is built from TRBV29-1 and TRBJ2-7, with 9 nucleotides matching TRBD1. After removal of 2 bases from V and 6 bases from J, the junction contained 8 bases not matched to a gene. The V gene's germline CDR1 is SQVTM and CDR2 ANQGSEA. The CDR3 sequence is 14 residues long.

The chain carries TRBV28 and TRBJ1-5, with D unresolved. In germline, CDR1 is MDHEN, CDR2 SYDVKM. This CDR3 region has 14 residues. Trimming took off 7 bases at V and 1 base at J, with 11 bases between the two ends. For the CDR3, the DNA is TGTGCCAGCACCGACTTCCCAAGCAATCAGCCCCAGCATTTT. It specifies CASTDFPSNQPQHF.

This chain joins TRBV20-1 and TRBJ2-5; D possibly corresponds to TRBD2 (6 bases). Trimming removed 3 bases at V and 2 bases at J, with 19 bases between. This CDR3 is 16 amino acids long. Germline CDR1 reads DFQATT; CDR2 reads SNEGSKA (reference sequence). The DNA of the CDR3 is TGCAGTGCTAGTGGGGAGGCCGACCAGATGCAAGAGACCCAGTACTTC. As protein: CSASGEADQMQETQYF.

The chain couples TRBV7-9 to TRBJ2-5; 9 bases are a match to TRBD1. V gave up 3 bases and J gave up 2 bases; unmatched junction bases: 4. Germline CDR1 and CDR2: SEHNR and FQNEAQ (reference sequence). CDR3 length: 15 residues. CDR3 bases: TGTGCCAGCAGCTTGGCCGGGACAGGGCAAGAGACCCAGTACTTC. It codes for CASSLAGTGQETQYF.

The rearrangement joins TRBV28 to TRBJ1-4; unclear D gene. CDR3 size: 16 residues. CDR1 is MDHEN, CDR2 SYDVKM, per germline. Trimming removed 6 bases at V and 3 bases at J, with 17 bases between. DNA of the CDR3: TGTGCCAGCAGGCCCACCTTATTAACAGCTAATGAAAAACTGTTTTTT. This encodes CASRPTLLTANEKLFF.

The chain links TRBV18 to TRBJ1-5; D may be TRBD1 (5 bases). The V gene lost 3 bases and the J gene lost 5 bases, with 8 bases spanning the gap. The CDR3 runs to 13 residues. Per germline, CDR1 KGHSH and CDR2 LQKENI. The CDR3 sequence: CASSPTEDQPQHF. The CDR3, as DNA: TGTGCCAGCTCACCGACAGAGGATCAGCCCCAGCATTTT.

CDR3 amino acids: CASSGQGNTIYF. The DNA for the CDR3 is TGCGCCAGCAGTGGACAGGGAAACACCATATATTTT. The chain couples TRBV10-2 to TRBJ1-3; D perhaps matches TRBD1 (5 bases). V was trimmed by 4 bases and J by 4 bases, leaving 5 bases between them. The germline CDR1 and CDR2 sequences are WSHSY and SAAADI. CDR3 length equals 12 residues.

The gene calls are TRBV6-5 and TRBJ2-5; D is possibly TRBD1 (6 bases). From germline, CDR1 is MNHEY and CDR2 SVGAGI. This CDR3 region has 13 residues. Trimming removed 4 bases from V and 5 bases from J, with 11 bases in between. In DNA form, the CDR3 reads TGTGCCAGCAGTTCACAGGGTGTGGAGACCCAGTACTTC. Its protein is CASSSQGVETQYF.

This chain links TRBV28 with TRBJ2-7, with TRBD2 identical over 8 bases. Germline V lookup: CDR1 MDHEN, CDR2 SYDVKM. This CDR3 comprises 14 residues. V trimming: 1 base; J trimming: 4 bases; junction bases outside the gene matches: 3. This CDR3 is CASSLSAGGYEQYF. As DNA, the CDR3 is TGTGCCAGCAGTTTATCCGCGGGAGGTTACGAGCAGTACTTC.

This clone was seen a few times. The chain couples TRBV28 to TRBJ2-7, with 9 bases aligning to TRBD1. This CDR3 is built from 15 residues. Germline-derived CDR1 and CDR2 are MDHEN and SYDVKM. Trimming cost V 7 bases and J 0 bases; bases outside gene matches: 7. As DNA, the CDR3 is TGTGCCAGCACCACTGCGGGACAGGGCTCCTACGAGCAGTACTTC. It is translated as CASTTAGQGSYEQYF. The whole variable domain, remainder taken from reference TRBV28 and TRBJ2-7, is DVKVTQSSRYLVKRTGEKVFLECVQDMDHENMFWYRQDPGLGLRLIYFSYDVKMKEKGDIPEGYSVSREKKERFSLILESASTNQTSMYLCASTTAGQGSYEQYFGPGTRLTVT.

The rearrangement joins TRBV19 to TRBJ1-1; 7 nucleotides align to TRBD1. From germline, CDR1 is LNHDA and CDR2 SQIVND (reference sequence). J gave up 1 base and V 4 bases, and 6 bases lay outside the gene matches. The CDR3 covers 15 residues. CDR3 sequence: CASSTDRVGNTEAFF. The CDR3 nucleotides are TGTGCCAGTAGTACTGACAGGGTCGGGAACACTGAAGCTTTCTTT.

V and J are TRBV5-1 and TRBJ1-1, with D tentatively TRBD1 (5 bases). CDR3 length equals 14 residues. Germline V gene sequence: CDR1 SGHRS, CDR2 YFSETQ. V was trimmed by 0 bases and J by 1 base, leaving 7 bases between them. The CDR3 spells CASSLAGSNTEAFF. The CDR3 bases are TGCGCCAGCAGCTTGGCAGGGTCGAACACTGAAGCTTTCTTT.

The genes are TRBV28 and TRBJ1-1, with D possibly matching TRBD1 (5 bases). Trimming left V 0 bases short and J 1 base short, with 9 bases between. CDR1 is MDHEN and CDR2 is SYDVKM in the germline V gene. The CDR3 contains 15 residues. CDR3 sequence (DNA): TGTGCCAGCAGTTTATGGGGGCAGGAGAACACTGAAGCTTTCTTT. This codes for CASSLWGQENTEAFF.

The V call is TRBV6-6, the J call TRBJ1-4; 7 positions match TRBD1. CDR3 size: 16 residues. V was pared by 5 bases and J by 7 bases, with 13 bases of the junction left unmatched. Germline-derived CDR1 and CDR2 are MNHNY and SVGAGI (reference sequence). CDR3 region: CASSNPRQGMGEKLFF. CDR3 nucleotide sequence: TGTGCCAGCAGTAACCCCAGACAGGGCATGGGTGAAAAACTGTTTTTT.

The chain is built from TRBV19 and TRBJ1-5; D gene ambiguous. Per the germline V gene, CDR1 is LNHDA and CDR2 is SQIVND (reference sequence). The CDR3 consists of 12 residues. Trimming took off 3 bases at V and 3 bases at J, with 3 bases between the two ends. This chain's CDR3 is CASSILNQPQHF. CDR3 in DNA: TGTGCCAGTAGTATTCTCAATCAGCCCCAGCATTTT.

The gene calls are TRBV28 and TRBJ2-7, with D unclear. Germline-derived CDR1 and CDR2 are MDHEN and SYDVKM. Between the trimmed V and J ends, which lost 4 bases and 6 bases, there was a span of 16 bases. This CDR3 comprises 14 residues. CDR3 sequence (DNA): TGTGCCAGCAGTTCCCCCAGCAGGCCAGGCGAGCAGTACTTC. Translating it yields CASSSPSRPGEQYF.